The clone carrying this T cell receptor (beta chain) was counted many times. TCRdb used MiXCR to reprocess the 5' RACE reads, holding one entry per CDR3 protein. This table holds 10,000 to 15,000 distinct CDR3 sequences, around a quarter found once. V was clipped by 5 bases and J by 9 bases; unmatched bases: 11. From germline, CDR1 is MNHEY and CDR2 SMNVEV (reference sequence). This CDR3 is built from 15 residues. The V and J genes are TRBV27 and TRBJ2-1; 9 bases agree with TRBD1. The source material was naive CD4+ T cells sorted from blood. Noted subset: naive CD4+ T cells, CD4+CD45RA+CD25-. This TCR was sampled from a female donor with breast cancer. The CDR3 spells CASSTRQGGPGEQFF. The CDR3 DNA reads TGTGCCAGCAGTACCCGACAGGGGGGCCCCGGTGAGCAGTTCTTC.